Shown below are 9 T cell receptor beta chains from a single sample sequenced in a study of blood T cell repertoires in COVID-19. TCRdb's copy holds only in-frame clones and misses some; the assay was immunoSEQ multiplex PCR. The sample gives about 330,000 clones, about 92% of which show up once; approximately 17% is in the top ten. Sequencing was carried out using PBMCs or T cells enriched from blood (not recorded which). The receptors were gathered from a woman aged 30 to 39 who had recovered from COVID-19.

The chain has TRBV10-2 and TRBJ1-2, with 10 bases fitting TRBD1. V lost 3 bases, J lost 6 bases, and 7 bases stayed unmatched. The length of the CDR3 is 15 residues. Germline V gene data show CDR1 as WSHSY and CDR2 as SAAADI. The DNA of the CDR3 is TGCGCCAGCAGTGAACTTCTGACAGGGGGCAATGGCTACACCTTC. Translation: CASSELLTGGNGYTF.

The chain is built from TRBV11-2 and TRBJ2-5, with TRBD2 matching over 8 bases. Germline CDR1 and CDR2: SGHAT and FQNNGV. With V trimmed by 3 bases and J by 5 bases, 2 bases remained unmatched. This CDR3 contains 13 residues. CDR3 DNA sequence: TGTGCCAGCAGCTTTGCGGGAGGTGAGACCCAGTACTTC. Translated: CASSFAGGETQYF.

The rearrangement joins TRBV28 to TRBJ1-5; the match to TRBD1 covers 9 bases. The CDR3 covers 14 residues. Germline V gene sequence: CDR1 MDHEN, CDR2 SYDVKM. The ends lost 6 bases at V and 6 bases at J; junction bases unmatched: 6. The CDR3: CASRNRGLSQPQHF. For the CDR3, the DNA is TGTGCCAGCAGAAACAGGGGGCTAAGTCAGCCCCAGCATTTT.

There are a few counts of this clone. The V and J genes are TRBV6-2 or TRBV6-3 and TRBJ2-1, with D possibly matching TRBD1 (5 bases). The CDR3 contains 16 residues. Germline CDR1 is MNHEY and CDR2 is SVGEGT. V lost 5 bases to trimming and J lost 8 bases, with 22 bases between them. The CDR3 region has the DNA TGTGCCAGCAGTCCCACTATTGGGGCGTACGGCGATGAGCAGTTCTTC. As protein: CASSPTIGAYGDEQFF.

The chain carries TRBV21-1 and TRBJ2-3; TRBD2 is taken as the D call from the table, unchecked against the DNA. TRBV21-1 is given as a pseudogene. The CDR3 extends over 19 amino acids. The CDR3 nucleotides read TGTGCCAGCAACGATATTTGGACTAGCGGCCCCGAGGGCACAGATACGCAGTATTTT. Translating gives CASNDIWTSGPEGTDTQYF.

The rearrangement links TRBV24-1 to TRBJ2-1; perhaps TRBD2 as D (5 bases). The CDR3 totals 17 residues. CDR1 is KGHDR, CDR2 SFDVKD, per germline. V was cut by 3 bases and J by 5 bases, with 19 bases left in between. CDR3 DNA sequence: TGTGCCACCAGTGATCGTCGGGGTAAAGGACTTAACAATGAGCAGTTCTTC. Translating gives CATSDRRGKGLNNEQFF.

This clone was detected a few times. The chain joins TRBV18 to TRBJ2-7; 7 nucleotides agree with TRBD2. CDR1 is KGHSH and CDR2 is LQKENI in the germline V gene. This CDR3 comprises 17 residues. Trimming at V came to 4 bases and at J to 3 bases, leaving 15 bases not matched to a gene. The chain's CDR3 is CASSLRITGTTFYEQYF. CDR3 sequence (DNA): TGTGCCAGCTCACTACGCATTACCGGGACTACCTTCTACGAGCAGTACTTC.

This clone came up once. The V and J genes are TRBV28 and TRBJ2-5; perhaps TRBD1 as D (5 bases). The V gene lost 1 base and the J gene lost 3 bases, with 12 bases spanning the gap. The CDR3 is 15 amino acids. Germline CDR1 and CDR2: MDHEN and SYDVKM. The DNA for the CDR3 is TGTGCCAGCAGTTTATTGGGTCCAGGGAAAGAGACCCAGTACTTC. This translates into CASSLLGPGKETQYF. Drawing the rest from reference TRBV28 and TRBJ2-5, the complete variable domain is DVKVTQSSRYLVKRTGEKVFLECVQDMDHENMFWYRQDPGLGLRLIYFSYDVKMKEKGDIPEGYSVSREKKERFSLILESASTNQTSMYLCASSLLGPGKETQYFGPGTRLLVL.

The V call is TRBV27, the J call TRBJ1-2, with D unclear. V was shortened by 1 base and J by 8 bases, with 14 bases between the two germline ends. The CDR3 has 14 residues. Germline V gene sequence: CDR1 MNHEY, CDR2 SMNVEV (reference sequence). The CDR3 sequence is CASSLYGRTGGYTF. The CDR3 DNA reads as TGTGCCAGCAGTTTATACGGTCGCACGGGGGGCTACACCTTC.